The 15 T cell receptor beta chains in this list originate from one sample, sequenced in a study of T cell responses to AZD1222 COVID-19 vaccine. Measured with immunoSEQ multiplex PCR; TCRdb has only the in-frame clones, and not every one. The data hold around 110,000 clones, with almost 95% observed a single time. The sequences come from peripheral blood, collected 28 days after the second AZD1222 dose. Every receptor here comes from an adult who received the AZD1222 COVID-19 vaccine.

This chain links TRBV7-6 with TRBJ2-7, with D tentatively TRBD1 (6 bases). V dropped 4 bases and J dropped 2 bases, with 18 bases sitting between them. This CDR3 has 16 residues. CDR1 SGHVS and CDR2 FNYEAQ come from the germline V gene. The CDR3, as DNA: TGTGCCAGCAGCTCACCGAATGGGGGCGGTCCCTACGAGCAGTACTTC. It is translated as CASSSPNGGGPYEQYF. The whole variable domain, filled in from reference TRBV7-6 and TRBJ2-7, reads GAGVSQSPRYKVTKRGQDVALRCDPISGHVSLYWYRQALGQGPEFLTYFNYEAQQDKSGLPNDRFSAERPEGSISTLTIQRTEQRDSAMYRCASSSPNGGGPYEQYFGPGTRLTVT.

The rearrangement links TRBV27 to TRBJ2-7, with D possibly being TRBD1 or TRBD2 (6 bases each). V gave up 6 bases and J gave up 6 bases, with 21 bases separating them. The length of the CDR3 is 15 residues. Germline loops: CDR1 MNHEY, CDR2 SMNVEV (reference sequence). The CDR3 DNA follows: TGTGCCAGCAGAAGAGGGGGGAGCGGGCAAGCCGAGCAGTACTTC. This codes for CASRRGGSGQAEQYF.

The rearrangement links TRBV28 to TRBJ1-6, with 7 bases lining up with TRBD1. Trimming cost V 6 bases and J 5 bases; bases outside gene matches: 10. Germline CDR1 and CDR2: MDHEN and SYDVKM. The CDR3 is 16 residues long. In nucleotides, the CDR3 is TGTGCCAGCAGCAACAGGGGTAGTTTTAATAATTCACCCCTCCACTTT. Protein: CASSNRGSFNNSPLHF.

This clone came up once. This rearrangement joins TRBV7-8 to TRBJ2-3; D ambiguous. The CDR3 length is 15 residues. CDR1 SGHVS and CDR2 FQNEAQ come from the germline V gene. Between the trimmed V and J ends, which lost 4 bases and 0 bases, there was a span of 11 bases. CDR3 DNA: TGTGCCAGCAGCTCCGCCGCCGGGAGCACAGATACGCAGTATTTT. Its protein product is CASSSAAGSTDTQYF.

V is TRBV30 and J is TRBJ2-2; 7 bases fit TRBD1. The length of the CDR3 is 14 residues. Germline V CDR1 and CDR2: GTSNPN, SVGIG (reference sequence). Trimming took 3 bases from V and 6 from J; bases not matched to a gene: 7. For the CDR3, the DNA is TGTGCCTGGAGGTCCGGGACAGTCTCCGGGGAGCTGTTTTTT. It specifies CAWRSGTVSGELFF.

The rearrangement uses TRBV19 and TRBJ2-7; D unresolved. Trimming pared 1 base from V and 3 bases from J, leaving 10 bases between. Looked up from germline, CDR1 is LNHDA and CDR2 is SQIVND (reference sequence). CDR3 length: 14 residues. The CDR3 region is CASSIALTVYEQYF. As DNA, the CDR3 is TGTGCCAGTAGTATAGCGTTAACGGTCTACGAGCAGTACTTC.

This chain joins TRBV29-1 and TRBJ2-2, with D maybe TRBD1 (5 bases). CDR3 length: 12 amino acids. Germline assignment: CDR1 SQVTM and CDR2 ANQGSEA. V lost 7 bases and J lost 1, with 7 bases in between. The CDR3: CSAGQNTGELFF. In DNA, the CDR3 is TGCAGCGCCGGACAGAACACCGGGGAGCTGTTTTTT.

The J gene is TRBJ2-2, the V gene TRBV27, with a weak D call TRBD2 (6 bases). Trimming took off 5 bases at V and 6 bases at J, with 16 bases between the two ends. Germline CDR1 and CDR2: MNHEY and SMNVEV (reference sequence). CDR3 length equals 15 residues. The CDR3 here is CASSAGREGSGELFF. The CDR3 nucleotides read TGTGCCAGCAGTGCGGGAAGGGAAGGATCCGGGGAGCTGTTTTTT.

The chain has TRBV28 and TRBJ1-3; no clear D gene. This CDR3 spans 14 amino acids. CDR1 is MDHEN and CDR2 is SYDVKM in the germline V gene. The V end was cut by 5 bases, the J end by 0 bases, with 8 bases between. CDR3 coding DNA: TGTGCCAGCAGTCGTCAGTACTCTGGAAACACCATATATTTT. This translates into CASSRQYSGNTIYF. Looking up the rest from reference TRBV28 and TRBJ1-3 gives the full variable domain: DVKVTQSSRYLVKRTGEKVFLECVQDMDHENMFWYRQDPGLGLRLIYFSYDVKMKEKGDIPEGYSVSREKKERFSLILESASTNQTSMYLCASSRQYSGNTIYFGEGSWLTVV.

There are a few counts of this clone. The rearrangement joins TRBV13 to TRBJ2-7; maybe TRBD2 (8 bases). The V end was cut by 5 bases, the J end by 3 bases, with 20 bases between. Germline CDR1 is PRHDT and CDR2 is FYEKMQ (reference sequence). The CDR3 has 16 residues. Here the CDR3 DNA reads TGTGCCAGCAGCCGGGGGGGTACAGGGGATCTCTACGAGCAGTACTTC. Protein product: CASSRGGTGDLYEQYF.

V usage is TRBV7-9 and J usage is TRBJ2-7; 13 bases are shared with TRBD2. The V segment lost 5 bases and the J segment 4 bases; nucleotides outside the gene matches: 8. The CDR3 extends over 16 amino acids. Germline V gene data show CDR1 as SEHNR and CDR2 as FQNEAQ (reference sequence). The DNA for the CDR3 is TGTGCCAGCAGCCGCGGGACTAGCGGGATAAGGTACGAGCAGTACTTC. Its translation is CASSRGTSGIRYEQYF. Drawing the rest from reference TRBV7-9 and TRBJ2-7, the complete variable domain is DTGVSQNPRHKITKRGQNVTFRCDPISEHNRLYWYRQTLGQGPEFLTYFQNEAQLEKSRLLSDRFSAERPKGSFSTLEIQRTEQGDSAMYLCASSRGTSGIRYEQYFGPGTRLTVT.

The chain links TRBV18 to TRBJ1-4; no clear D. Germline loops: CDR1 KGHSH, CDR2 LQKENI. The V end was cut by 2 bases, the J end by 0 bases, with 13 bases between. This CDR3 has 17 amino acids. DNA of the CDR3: TGTGCCAGCTCACCAGCGACGGAGATAGCAACTAATGAAAAACTGTTTTTT. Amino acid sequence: CASSPATEIATNEKLFF.

In DNA, the CDR3 is TGTGCCAGCAGCTTAGGGGGCGGGGGTGTTCAAGAGACCCAGTACTTC. The encoded protein is CASSLGGGGVQETQYF. The chain carries TRBV7-6 and TRBJ2-5, with 7 bases fitting TRBD2. This CDR3 has 16 amino acids. Germline CDR1 is SGHVS and CDR2 is FNYEAQ. V shed 1 base and J 2 bases; nucleotides not matched to a gene: 7.

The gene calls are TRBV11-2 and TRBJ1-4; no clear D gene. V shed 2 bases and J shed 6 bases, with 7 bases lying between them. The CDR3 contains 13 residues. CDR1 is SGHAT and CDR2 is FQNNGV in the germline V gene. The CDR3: CASSLSQYEKLFF. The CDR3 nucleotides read TGTGCCAGCAGCTTAAGTCAGTATGAAAAACTGTTTTTT.

The CDR3 nucleotides are TGTGCCAGCAGCTTATGGAAGGCTGGGCCCTACGAGCAGTACTTC. Translation gives CASSLWKAGPYEQYF. The chain recombines TRBV7-2 with TRBJ2-7; D is unresolved. Trimming removed 2 bases from V and 2 bases from J, with 13 bases in between. Germline CDR1 reads SGHTA; CDR2 reads FQGNSA. CDR3 length equals 15 residues.